One sample yielded the 21 T cell receptor beta chains listed below, sequenced in a study of blood T cell repertoires in COVID-19 (dated by TCRdb to 2018 to 2020). Library preparation was by the immunoSEQ multiplex PCR assay. TCRdb mirrors the immuneACCESS table, restricted to in-frame sequences. Some clones are absent from its copies; in checked studies, under half trace to an unresolved V gene, and the reason for the others is unknown. Across this sample there are 200,000 to 300,000 clones, with 88% seen only once. Of the sample, roughly 0.8% falls within the top ten clones. Sample: peripheral blood. The receptors stem from a woman in her 30s with acute or convalescent COVID-19.

V is TRBV12-3 or TRBV12-4 and J is TRBJ2-2, with unresolved D. This CDR3 region has 12 residues. Trimming removed 7 bases from V and 2 bases from J, with 5 bases in between. The CDR3 bases are TGTGCCAGCAATCCAAACACCGGGGAGCTGTTTTTT. As protein: CASNPNTGELFF.

The chain links TRBV5-1 to TRBJ2-2; 8 positions agree with TRBD1. J gave up 3 bases and V 1 base, and 8 bases lay outside the gene matches. This CDR3 has 17 amino acids. CDR1 is SGHRS, CDR2 YFSETQ, per germline. The CDR3 loop reads CASSLSSGGRDTGELFF. CDR3 nucleotide sequence: TGCGCCAGCAGCTTGAGCTCAGGGGGCCGGGACACCGGGGAGCTGTTTTTT.

The V gene is TRBV9, the J gene TRBJ2-7; D may be TRBD2 (6 bases). The germline V gene encodes CDR1 SGDLS and CDR2 YYNGEE. V lost 3 bases and J 6 bases, leaving 16 bases between the germline ends. The length of the CDR3 is 14 residues. The CDR3 DNA is TGTGCCAGCAGCGCCGCGGGACTCGGAGGCGAGCAGTACTTC. Translating gives CASSAAGLGGEQYF.

This sequence joins TRBV30 and TRBJ1-1; no definite D call. The CDR3 extends over 12 amino acids. V was pared by 0 bases and J by 5 bases, with 7 bases between. Per germline, CDR1 GTSNPN and CDR2 SVGIG (reference sequence). Written as DNA, the CDR3 is TGTGCCTGGAGTGTACTTTGGACTGAAGCTTTCTTT. Translation gives CAWSVLWTEAFF.

The V call is TRBV27, the J call TRBJ1-2; D is possibly TRBD1 (5 bases). In germline, CDR1 is MNHEY, CDR2 SMNVEV (reference sequence). This CDR3 comprises 16 residues. Between the trimmed V and J ends, which lost 2 bases and 0 bases, there was a span of 13 bases. CDR3 amino acids: CASSLDLGRTNYGYTF. The CDR3 DNA reads TGTGCCAGCAGTTTAGACCTGGGGCGCACTAACTATGGCTACACCTTC.

The chain has TRBV6-5 and TRBJ2-7; possibly TRBD2 for D (5 bases). The germline V gene has CDR1 MNHEY and CDR2 SVGAGI. The V end lost 4 bases, the J end lost 2 bases, and 12 bases lay between the germline ends. The CDR3 is 14 residues long. The CDR3 DNA reads as TGTGCCAGCAGTTCCCGCGGAGGTACCTACGAGCAGTACTTC. This gives the protein CASSSRGGTYEQYF.

CDR3 amino acids: CASSEARGNEQFF. Written as DNA, the CDR3 is TGTGCCAGCAGTGAAGCGAGAGGGAATGAGCAGTTCTTC. The rearrangement joins TRBV2 to TRBJ2-1; weak D call: TRBD2 (5 bases). Germline loops: CDR1 SNHLY, CDR2 FYNNEI. The V and J ends lost 0 bases and 7 bases respectively, with 7 bases between them. CDR3 length equals 13 residues.

This clone was seen a single time. CDR3 region: CASSLDPTTPGRDTQYF. CDR3 sequence (DNA): TGCGCCAGCAGCTTGGACCCTACTACCCCGGGAAGGGATACGCAGTATTTT. The chain carries TRBV5-1 and TRBJ2-3; D may be TRBD2 (5 bases). This CDR3 has 17 amino acids. Germline values: CDR1 SGHRS, CDR2 YFSETQ. V was clipped by 0 bases and J by 6 bases, with 20 bases between them. Together with reference TRBV5-1 and TRBJ2-3, the CDR3 gives the full variable domain: KAGVTQTPRYLIKTRGQQVTLSCSPISGHRSVSWYQQTPGQGLQFLFEYFSETQRNKGNFPGRFSGRQFSNSRSEMNVSTLELGDSALYLCASSLDPTTPGRDTQYFGPGTRLTVL.

This chain links TRBV15 with TRBJ2-2, with TRBD1 identical over 7 bases. The CDR3 contains 16 residues. From germline, CDR1 is LNHNV and CDR2 YYDKDF (reference sequence). The V gene end was trimmed by 0 bases and the J gene end by 3 bases; junction bases not matched to a gene: 4. The CDR3 is CATSRDRQGYTGELFF. Written as DNA, the CDR3 is TGTGCCACCAGCAGAGATCGACAGGGATACACCGGGGAGCTGTTTTTT.

This chain links TRBV29-1 with TRBJ1-1; a possible D gene is TRBD1 (6 bases). V was clipped by 6 bases and J by 3 bases, with 11 bases between them. The CDR3 totals 12 residues. Germline CDR1 and CDR2: SQVTM and ANQGSEA. DNA of the CDR3: TGCAGCGTCGGGACACAGGACACTGAAGCTTTCTTT. This codes for CSVGTQDTEAFF.

The chain uses TRBV7-9 and TRBJ1-1; no definite D call. Looked up from germline, CDR1 is SEHNR and CDR2 is FQNEAQ (reference sequence). The CDR3 has 12 amino acids. V lost 5 bases to trimming and J lost 1 base, with 5 bases between them. The CDR3 DNA reads TGTGCCAGCAGCATAAAGAACACTGAAGCTTTCTTT. Translating it yields CASSIKNTEAFF.

The gene calls are TRBV9 and TRBJ2-3, with D tentatively TRBD2 (5 bases). CDR1 and CDR2 from the germline V gene are SGDLS and YYNGEE. Trimming shortened V by 10 bases and J by 3 bases, and 27 bases separated the two germline ends. The CDR3 runs to 17 residues. The CDR3 coding sequence is TGTGCCTCGGGTCGAGGGCTACCGACCACACGTACAGATACGCAGTATTTT. Translation: CASGRGLPTTRTDTQYF. The full variable domain, rest sourced from reference TRBV9 and TRBJ2-3, is DSGVTQTPKHLITATGQRVTLRCSPRSGDLSVYWYQQSLDQGLQFLIQYYNGEERAKGNILERFSAQQFPDLHSELNLSSLELGDSALYFCASGRGLPTTRTDTQYFGPGTRLTVL.

CDR3 region: CASRLLAGDHNEQFF. The CDR3 DNA reads as TGTGCCAGCAGACTGTTAGCGGGGGACCACAATGAGCAGTTCTTC. The chain uses TRBV4-2 and TRBJ2-1; 9 positions match TRBD2. V shed 6 bases, J shed 5 bases, and the junction held 8 bases outside the gene matches. CDR1 is LGHNA, CDR2 YNFKEQ, per germline. There are 15 residues in the CDR3.

This clone showed up just once. The J gene is TRBJ1-4, the V gene TRBV18; D perhaps matches TRBD1 (5 bases). V lost 3 bases to trimming and J lost 0 bases, with 11 bases between them. The CDR3 consists of 16 residues. Germline V gene sequence: CDR1 KGHSH, CDR2 LQKENI. The DNA for the CDR3 is TGTGCCAGCTCACCTCTCCGGGGGGCAACTAATGAAAAACTGTTTTTT. Amino acids: CASSPLRGATNEKLFF.

The chain links TRBV11-2 to TRBJ2-1, with 8 bases identical to TRBD2. After removal of 3 bases from V and 8 bases from J, the junction contained 9 bases not matched to a gene. The CDR3 totals 15 residues. Per the germline V gene, CDR1 is SGHAT and CDR2 is FQNNGV. In nucleotides, the CDR3 is TGTGCCAGCAGCTTTGTGAGCGGGACTAGTCATGAGCAGTTCTTC. Protein: CASSFVSGTSHEQFF.

V usage is TRBV3-1 (or the pseudogene TRBV3-2) and J usage is TRBJ2-5; 7 bases fit TRBD2. Losses at the gene ends were 4 bases for V and 6 bases for J; bases not matched to a gene: 8. The CDR3 length is 14 residues. Germline V gene data show CDR1 as LGHDT and CDR2 as YNNKEL (reference sequence). CDR3 sequence reads: CASSPARLAQTQYF. CDR3 sequence (DNA): TGTGCCAGCAGCCCCGCCCGACTAGCACAGACCCAGTACTTC.

CDR3 sequence (DNA): TGCGCCAGCAGCCAAGATTCGGGGGGGCGGTCCTACGAGCAGTACTTC. It specifies CASSQDSGGRSYEQYF. This chain links TRBV4-3 with TRBJ2-7, with 8 nucleotides matching TRBD2. The CDR3 runs to 16 residues. The ends lost 0 bases at V and 1 base at J; junction bases unmatched: 5. In germline, CDR1 is LGHNA, CDR2 YSLEER.

V gene TRBV19 combines with J gene TRBJ1-2; 7 nucleotides match TRBD1. This CDR3 spans 16 amino acids. Trimming took 3 bases from V and 2 from J; bases not matched to a gene: 9. Germline CDR1 LNHDA, CDR2 SQIVND (reference sequence). For the CDR3, the DNA is TGTGCCAGTAGTATTCGCCTGATACAGGGGAACTATGGCTACACCTTC. Protein sequence: CASSIRLIQGNYGYTF. Full variable domain (rest looked up from reference TRBV19 and TRBJ1-2): DGGITQSPKYLFRKEGQNVTLSCEQNLNHDAMYWYRQDPGQGLRLIYYSQIVNDFQKGDIAEGYSVSREKKESFPLTVTSAQKNPTAFYLCASSIRLIQGNYGYTFGSGTRLTVV.

The chain joins TRBV11-3 to TRBJ1-2; a possible D gene is TRBD1 (6 bases). Trimming took off 0 bases at V and 7 bases at J, with 9 bases between the two ends. The CDR3 extends over 13 amino acids. The V gene's germline CDR1 is SGHNT and CDR2 YENEEA. The CDR3 here is CASSLEVRGGYTF. CDR3 bases: TGTGCCAGCAGCTTAGAGGTCAGGGGTGGCTACACCTTC.

V gene TRBV5-6 combines with J gene TRBJ1-2, with D possibly TRBD1 on 6 matching bases. The CDR3 loop spans 19 amino acids. Germline V gene data show CDR1 as SGHDT and CDR2 as YYEEEE. V was cut by 0 bases and J by 0 bases, with 21 bases left in between. This CDR3 is CASSLARGAGVFSNYGYTF. In nucleotides, the CDR3 is TGTGCCAGCAGCTTGGCCCGAGGGGCAGGGGTATTTTCTAACTATGGCTACACCTTC.

With regard to this clone: This specimen includes other DNA sequences encoding the same CDR3. The V call is TRBV7-2, the J call TRBJ2-7; 12 nucleotides align to TRBD2. The CDR3 sequence is 15 residues long. Trimming cost V 1 base and J 6 bases; bases outside gene matches: 4. The germline V gene has CDR1 SGHTA and CDR2 FQGNSA. The chain's CDR3 is CASSLELAGGSEQYF. CDR3 DNA sequence: TGTGCCAGCAGCTTAGAACTAGCGGGAGGATCCGAGCAGTACTTC.